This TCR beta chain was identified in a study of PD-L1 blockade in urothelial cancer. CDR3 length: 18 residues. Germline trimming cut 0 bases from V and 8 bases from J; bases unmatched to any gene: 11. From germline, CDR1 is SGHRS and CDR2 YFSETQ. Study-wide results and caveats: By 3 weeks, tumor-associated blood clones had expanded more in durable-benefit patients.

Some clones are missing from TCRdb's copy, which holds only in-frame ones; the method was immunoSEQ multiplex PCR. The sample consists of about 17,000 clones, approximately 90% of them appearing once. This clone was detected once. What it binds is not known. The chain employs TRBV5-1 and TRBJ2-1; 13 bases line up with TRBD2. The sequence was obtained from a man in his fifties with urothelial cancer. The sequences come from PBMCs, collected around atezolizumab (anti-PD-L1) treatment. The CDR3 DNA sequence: TGCGCCAGCAGCTTGGAGGGACTAGCGGGGCTACGAGGCGATGAGCAGTTCTTC. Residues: CASSLEGLAGLRGDEQFF.